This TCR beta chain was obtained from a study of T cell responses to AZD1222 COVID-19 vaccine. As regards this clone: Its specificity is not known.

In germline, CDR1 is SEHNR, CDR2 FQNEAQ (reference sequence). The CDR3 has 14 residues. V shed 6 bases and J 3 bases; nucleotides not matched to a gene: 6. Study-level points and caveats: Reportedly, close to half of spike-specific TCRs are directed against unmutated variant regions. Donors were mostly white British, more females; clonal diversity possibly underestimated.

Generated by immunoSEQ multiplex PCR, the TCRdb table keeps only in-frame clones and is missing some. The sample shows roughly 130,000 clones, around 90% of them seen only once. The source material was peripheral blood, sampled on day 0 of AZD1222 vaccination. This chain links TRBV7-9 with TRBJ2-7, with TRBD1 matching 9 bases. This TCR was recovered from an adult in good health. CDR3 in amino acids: CASSFRDRDYEQYF. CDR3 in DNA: TGTGCCAGCAGTTTCCGGGACAGGGACTACGAGCAGTACTTC.